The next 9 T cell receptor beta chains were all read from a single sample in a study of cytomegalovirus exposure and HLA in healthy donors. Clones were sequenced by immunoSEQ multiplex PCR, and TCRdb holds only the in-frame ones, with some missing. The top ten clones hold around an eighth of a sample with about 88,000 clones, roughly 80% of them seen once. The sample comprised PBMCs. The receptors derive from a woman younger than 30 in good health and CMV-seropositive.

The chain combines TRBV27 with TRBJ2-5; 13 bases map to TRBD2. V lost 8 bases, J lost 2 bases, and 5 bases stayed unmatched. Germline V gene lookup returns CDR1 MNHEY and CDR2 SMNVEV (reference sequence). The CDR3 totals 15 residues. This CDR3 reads CASGTSGGAQETQYF. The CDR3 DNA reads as TGTGCCAGCGGAACTAGCGGGGGGGCTCAAGAGACCCAGTACTTC.

CDR3 DNA sequence: TGTGCCAGCAGTGATCCGGACAGCATCAATCAGCCCCAGCATTTT. As protein: CASSDPDSINQPQHF. This chain joins TRBV2 and TRBJ1-5; weak D call: TRBD1 (6 bases). Trimming pared 3 bases from V and 3 bases from J, leaving 12 bases between. CDR3 length: 15 residues. CDR1 is SNHLY and CDR2 is FYNNEI in the germline V gene.

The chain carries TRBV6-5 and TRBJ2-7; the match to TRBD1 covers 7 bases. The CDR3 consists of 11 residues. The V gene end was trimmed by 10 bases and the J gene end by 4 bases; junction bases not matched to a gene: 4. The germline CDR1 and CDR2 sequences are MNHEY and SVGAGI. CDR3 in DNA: TGTGCCACCGGACAGGAGTACGAGCAGTACTTC. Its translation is CATGQEYEQYF.

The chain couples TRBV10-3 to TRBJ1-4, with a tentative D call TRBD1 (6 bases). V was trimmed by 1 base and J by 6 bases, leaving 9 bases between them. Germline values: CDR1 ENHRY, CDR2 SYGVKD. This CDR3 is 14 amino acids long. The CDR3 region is CAISEWAGDEKLFF. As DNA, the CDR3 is TGTGCCATCAGTGAGTGGGCAGGGGATGAAAAACTGTTTTTT.

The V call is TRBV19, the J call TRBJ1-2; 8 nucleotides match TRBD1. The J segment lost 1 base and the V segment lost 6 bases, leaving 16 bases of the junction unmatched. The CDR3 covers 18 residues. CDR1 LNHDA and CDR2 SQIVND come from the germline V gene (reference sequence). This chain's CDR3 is CASRQSPGQTGGNYGYTF. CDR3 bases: TGTGCCAGTAGGCAATCCCCGGGACAAACAGGGGGTAACTATGGCTACACCTTC.

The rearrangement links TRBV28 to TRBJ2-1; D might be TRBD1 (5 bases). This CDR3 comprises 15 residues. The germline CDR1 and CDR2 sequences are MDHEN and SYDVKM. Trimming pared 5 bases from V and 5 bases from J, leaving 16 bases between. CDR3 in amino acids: CASSVDLGANNEQFF. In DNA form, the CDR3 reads TGTGCCAGCAGTGTCGATTTAGGGGCCAACAATGAGCAGTTCTTC.

The CDR3 nucleotides are TGTGCCAGCAGCCCCCGGGGGTCGAACACCGGGGAGCTGTTTTTT. This codes for CASSPRGSNTGELFF. The chain joins TRBV27 to TRBJ2-2; D might be TRBD2 (6 bases). CDR3 length: 15 amino acids. V shed 6 bases and J shed 0 bases, with 11 bases lying between them. Germline-derived CDR1 and CDR2 are MNHEY and SMNVEV (reference sequence).

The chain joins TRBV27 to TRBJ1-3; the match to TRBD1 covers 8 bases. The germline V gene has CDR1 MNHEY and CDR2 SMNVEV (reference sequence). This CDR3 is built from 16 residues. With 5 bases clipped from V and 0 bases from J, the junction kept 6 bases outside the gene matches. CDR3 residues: CASSHGTGDSGNTIYF. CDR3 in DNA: TGTGCCAGCAGTCACGGGACAGGAGACTCTGGAAACACCATATATTTT.

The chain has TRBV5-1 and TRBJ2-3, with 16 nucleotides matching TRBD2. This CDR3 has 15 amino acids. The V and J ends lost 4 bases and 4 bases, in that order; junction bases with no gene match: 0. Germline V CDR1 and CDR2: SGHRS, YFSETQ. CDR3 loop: CASSGTSGGADTQYF. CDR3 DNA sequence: TGCGCCAGCAGCGGGACTAGCGGGGGGGCAGATACGCAGTATTTT.